What follows describes a single TCR beta chain. This entry is derived from a study of blood T cell repertoires in COVID-19. Study overall: Researchers got acute and convalescent COVID-19 samples from the United States, Italy and Spain. The analysed material was cDNA or gDNA that came from T cells, B-cell-depleted T cells, or PBMCs.

In the source study's methods: Estimation of nucleated cell counts was performed using reference gene primer amplification. Profiled with immunoSEQ multiplex PCR; TCRdb holds only in-frame clones, not every one. V and J calls and clone size are as listed in that table; D and trimming were resolved from the DNA. In the table there are approximately 130,000 clones, around 82% of which are singletons. Germline trimming cut 1 base from V and 4 bases from J; bases unmatched to any gene: 8. This CDR3 is 17 amino acids long. Germline V gives CDR1 SNHLY, CDR2 FYNNEI. The rearrangement links TRBV2 to TRBJ2-3, with TRBD2 identical over 10 bases. The sequence was obtained from a man at least 80 years old with active or convalescent COVID-19. What was sequenced was peripheral blood. The CDR3 DNA follows: TGTGCCAGCAGTGAAGGGATAACTAGCGGGGAGGCAGATACGCAGTATTTT. This encodes CASSEGITSGEADTQYF.